One sample yielded the 26 T cell receptor beta chains listed below, sequenced in a study of CD8+ T cells in alopecia areata. In each case, RNA was isolated and then reverse transcribed into cDNA as the sequencing template. The assay was immunoSEQ multiplex PCR, and TCRdb's table has in-frame clones only and misses some. The sample lists roughly 140,000 clones; 45% to 60% were seen once. This specimen was CD8+ T cells sorted from blood, taken at week 0. Every receptor here comes from a human donor with alopecia areata.

This clone was seen a handful of times. This specimen includes other DNA sequences encoding the same CDR3. This chain connects TRBV4-3 to TRBJ1-6; TRBD1 aligns across 7 bases. Germline-derived CDR1 and CDR2 are LGHNA and YSLEER. The CDR3 runs 14 residues. Trimming took 0 bases from V and 7 from J; bases not matched to a gene: 0. Here the CDR3 reads CASSQDRGNSPLHF. CDR3 in DNA: TGCGCCAGCAGCCAAGACAGGGGGAATTCACCCCTCCACTTT.

This clone was counted only a few times. J is TRBJ1-1 and V is TRBV10-2; no reliable D call. The CDR3 extends over 13 amino acids. From germline, CDR1 is WSHSY and CDR2 SAAADI. V lost 4 bases and J lost 1, with 7 bases in between. The DNA of the CDR3 is TGCGCCAGCAGTGCGGGGTCGAACACTGAAGCTTTCTTT. Amino acid sequence: CASSAGSNTEAFF.

The chain has TRBV29-1 and TRBJ2-1; unclear D gene. The CDR3 sequence is 10 residues long. CDR1 is SQVTM, CDR2 ANQGSEA, per germline. V gave up 7 bases and J gave up 7 bases, with 8 bases separating them. CDR3 protein: CSGKLNEQFF. CDR3 DNA: TGCAGCGGCAAACTTAATGAGCAGTTCTTC.

The chain is built from TRBV7-9 and TRBJ2-1; unclear D gene. Trimming removed 5 bases from V and 8 bases from J, with 7 bases in between. This CDR3 has 11 residues. Germline assignment: CDR1 SEHNR and CDR2 FQNEAQ (reference sequence). The CDR3 DNA follows: TGTGCCAGCAGCCCGAATTATGAGCAGTTCTTC. The encoded protein is CASSPNYEQFF.

V usage is TRBV30 and J usage is TRBJ1-1; D is unclear. The CDR3 totals 14 residues. Trimming took off 2 bases at V and 1 base at J, with 11 bases between the two ends. Germline V gives CDR1 GTSNPN, CDR2 SVGIG (reference sequence). The CDR3 sequence is CAWSIGEENTEAFF. CDR3 in DNA: TGTGCCTGGAGTATTGGGGAGGAGAACACTGAAGCTTTCTTT.

In its sample, this clone was seen a few times. The V gene is TRBV5-6, the J gene TRBJ1-1; weak D call: TRBD1 (5 bases). The CDR3 is 15 residues long. The germline gives CDR1 SGHDT, CDR2 YYEEEE. V lost 4 bases and J 7 bases, leaving 20 bases between the germline ends. The DNA of the CDR3 is TGTGCCAGCAGCCCCCGGTTTGGGGGGGTGAATGAAGCTTTCTTT. Translating gives CASSPRFGGVNEAFF.

The table lists this clone with a few counts. CDR3 nucleotides: TGTGCCAGTAGTATACTGGGCACAGATACGCAGTATTTT. This sequence encodes CASSILGTDTQYF. This rearrangement joins TRBV19 to TRBJ2-3; no definite D call. The CDR3 contains 13 residues. V lost 2 bases to trimming and J lost 1 base, with 4 bases between them. CDR1 is LNHDA and CDR2 is SQIVND in the germline V gene (reference sequence).

CDR3 nucleotides: TGTGCCTGGAGTTTTGGCTTCTACGAGCAGTACTTC. It specifies CAWSFGFYEQYF. This sequence joins TRBV30 and TRBJ2-7; D ambiguous. The CDR3 loop spans 12 amino acids. Germline V gene lookup returns CDR1 GTSNPN and CDR2 SVGIG (reference sequence). Trimming cost V 2 bases and J 3 bases, with 8 bases left between them.

The V call is TRBV29-1, the J call TRBJ2-3; no clear D. This CDR3 has 10 amino acids. Trimming removed 7 bases at V and 4 bases at J, with 6 bases between. CDR1 is SQVTM, CDR2 ANQGSEA, per germline. CDR3 DNA: TGCAGCGCCCTTGCAGATACGCAGTATTTT. Translating it yields CSALADTQYF.

The chain combines TRBV15 with TRBJ2-2; no firm D call. This CDR3 comprises 18 residues. CDR1 and CDR2 from the germline V gene are LNHNV and YYDKDF (reference sequence). The V end lost 0 bases, the J end lost 0 bases, and 14 bases lay between the germline ends. This CDR3 reads CATSRDGPNVPNTGELFF. As DNA, the CDR3 is TGTGCCACCAGCAGAGATGGACCCAATGTCCCGAACACCGGGGAGCTGTTTTTT. Full variable domain (missing parts from reference TRBV15 and TRBJ2-2): DAMVIQNPRYQVTQFGKPVTLSCSQTLNHNVMYWYQQKSSQAPKLLFHYYDKDFNNEADTPDNFQSRRPNTSFCFLDIRSPGLGDTAMYLCATSRDGPNVPNTGELFFGEGSRLTVL.

The V gene is TRBV30, the J gene TRBJ1-1; D is uncertain. V was trimmed by 5 bases and J by 0 bases, leaving 10 bases between them. CDR1 and CDR2 from the germline V gene are GTSNPN and SVGIG (reference sequence). The CDR3 contains 13 residues. The CDR3 coding sequence is TGTGCCTGGGAAACCACAGTGAACACTGAAGCTTTCTTT. It translates to CAWETTVNTEAFF.

The sample holds a few counts of this clone. CDR3 bases: TGTGCCAGCAGTGGAGAGGCGGGTTATGGCTACACCTTC. It yields the protein CASSGEAGYGYTF. This chain uses TRBV14 with TRBJ1-2; no firm D call. The CDR3 sequence is 13 residues long. The V gene's germline CDR1 is SGHDN and CDR2 FVKESK. Trimming shortened V by 6 bases and J by 5 bases, and 13 bases separated the two germline ends.

This clone has only a few counts. The CDR3 here is CSVAGTGSSYEQYF. In DNA, the CDR3 is TGCAGCGTTGCCGGCACAGGGAGCTCCTACGAGCAGTACTTC. This chain uses TRBV29-1 with TRBJ2-7; the D gene is possibly TRBD1 (6 bases). The CDR3 consists of 14 residues. The V and J ends lost 4 bases and 0 bases respectively, with 13 bases between them. Germline V gene lookup returns CDR1 SQVTM and CDR2 ANQGSEA.

This clone was seen more than once but under ten times. The rearrangement links TRBV28 to TRBJ2-4; the D is unclear. The CDR3 spans 15 residues. CDR1 MDHEN and CDR2 SYDVKM come from the germline V gene. Trimming took off 6 bases at V and 0 bases at J, with 12 bases between the two ends. The CDR3 nucleotides are TGTGCCAGCAGCGAGCCCCCACAAGCCAAAAACATTCAGTACTTC. Amino acids: CASSEPPQAKNIQYF.

The CDR3 DNA reads TGCGCCAGCAGTCACTTTTCGGACATAAGATGGACTGAAGCTTTCTTT. It yields the protein CASSHFSDIRWTEAFF. The chain links TRBV23-1 to TRBJ1-1; TRBD1 might be the D (5 bases). TRBV23-1 is identified as an open reading frame with a role that is uncertain. Between the trimmed V and J ends, which lost 3 bases and 5 bases, there was a span of 19 bases. This CDR3 is built from 16 residues.

CDR3 nucleotides: TGTGCCAGCAGCTTATTTCGGGGTGAAGGCACTGAAGCTTTCTTT. Amino acid sequence: CASSLFRGEGTEAFF. The gene calls are TRBV7-9 and TRBJ1-1, with unresolved D. Trimming took 2 bases from V and 4 from J, leaving 14 bases between them. This CDR3 spans 15 amino acids. Germline V CDR1 and CDR2: SEHNR, FQNEAQ (reference sequence).

The chain links TRBV5-4 to TRBJ2-7; D unclear. V lost 0 bases to trimming and J lost 2 bases, with 6 bases between them. Germline CDR1 and CDR2: SGHNT and YYREEE (reference sequence). The length of the CDR3 is 13 residues. CDR3: CASSLGPPYEQYF. The CDR3 DNA reads TGTGCCAGCAGCTTGGGACCGCCCTACGAGCAGTACTTC.

This chain uses TRBV4-3 with TRBJ1-2; 7 bases are a match to TRBD1. V trimming: 1 base; J trimming: 4 bases; junction bases outside the gene matches: 6. The CDR3 spans 15 residues. The germline CDR1 and CDR2 sequences are LGHNA and YSLEER. The CDR3 spells CASSQGGQLIYGYTF. The CDR3 nucleotides read TGCGCCAGCAGCCAAGGGGGACAGCTAATCTATGGCTACACCTTC.

The rearrangement joins TRBV4-1 to TRBJ1-5; D not resolved. Deletions cut 1 base from V and 2 bases from J, with 9 bases between. This CDR3 spans 15 amino acids. Germline V lookup: CDR1 MGHRA, CDR2 YSYEKL. CDR3 amino acids: CASSQAFMGNQPQHF. In DNA form, the CDR3 reads TGCGCCAGCAGCCAAGCCTTTATGGGCAATCAGCCCCAGCATTTT.

J is TRBJ1-1 and V is TRBV14; 12 bases map to TRBD1. CDR3 length: 17 amino acids. Looked up from germline, CDR1 is SGHDN and CDR2 is FVKESK. V gave up 0 bases and J gave up 3 bases; unmatched junction bases: 5. The DNA for the CDR3 is TGTGCCAGCAGCCAAGATGGGACAGGGGGCGTGTACACTGAAGCTTTCTTT. The encoded protein is CASSQDGTGGVYTEAFF.

The chain carries TRBV14 and TRBJ2-4; perhaps TRBD1 as D (5 bases). V lost 1 base to trimming and J lost 8 bases, with 9 bases between them. Germline assignment: CDR1 SGHDN and CDR2 FVKESK. The CDR3 has 13 residues. The CDR3 loop is CASSQGVGDIQYF. The CDR3 nucleotides read TGTGCCAGCAGCCAAGGGGTAGGGGACATTCAGTACTTC.

The chain combines TRBV13 with TRBJ1-1; unclear D gene. This CDR3 has 13 amino acids. V lost 3 bases, J lost 6 bases, and 11 bases lay in between. Germline CDR1 is PRHDT and CDR2 is FYEKMQ (reference sequence). The CDR3 reads CASSFNLVAEAFF. The DNA for the CDR3 is TGTGCCAGCAGCTTCAATCTGGTGGCTGAAGCTTTCTTT.

The rearrangement uses TRBV30 and TRBJ2-2; 8 bases are shared with TRBD1. The CDR3 runs 14 residues. The V gene end was trimmed by 2 bases and the J gene end by 4 bases; junction bases not matched to a gene: 3. CDR1 and CDR2 from the germline V gene are GTSNPN and SVGIG (reference sequence). The CDR3, as DNA: TGTGCCTGGAGTCGAGGGACAGGCACCGGGGAGCTGTTTTTT. Translating it yields CAWSRGTGTGELFF.

The rearrangement joins TRBV29-1 to TRBJ2-5; D unresolved. The ends were cut back, 1 base at V and 2 bases at J, with 2 bases in the middle. The length of the CDR3 is 11 residues. Looked up from germline, CDR1 is SQVTM and CDR2 is ANQGSEA. Here the CDR3 DNA reads TGCAGCGTTGAAGGGCAAGAGACCCAGTACTTC. Protein: CSVEGQETQYF.

This sequence joins TRBV5-1 and TRBJ1-1; weak D call: TRBD1 (6 bases). The CDR3 length is 15 residues. CDR1 is SGHRS, CDR2 YFSETQ, per germline. V gave up 2 bases and J gave up 0 bases, with 11 bases separating them. The CDR3 loop is CASSLGGGVNTEAFF. For the CDR3, the DNA is TGCGCCAGCAGCTTAGGTGGGGGCGTGAACACTGAAGCTTTCTTT.

This clone came up once. This rearrangement joins TRBV30 to TRBJ2-7, with D tentatively TRBD1 (5 bases). This CDR3 spans 14 amino acids. CDR1 GTSNPN and CDR2 SVGIG come from the germline V gene (reference sequence). With 5 bases removed from V and 2 bases from J, the gap between germline ends came to 16 bases. Here the CDR3 DNA reads TGTGCCTGGGTGGGGCGGCAACGGACCTACGAGCAGTACTTC. Protein sequence: CAWVGRQRTYEQYF.